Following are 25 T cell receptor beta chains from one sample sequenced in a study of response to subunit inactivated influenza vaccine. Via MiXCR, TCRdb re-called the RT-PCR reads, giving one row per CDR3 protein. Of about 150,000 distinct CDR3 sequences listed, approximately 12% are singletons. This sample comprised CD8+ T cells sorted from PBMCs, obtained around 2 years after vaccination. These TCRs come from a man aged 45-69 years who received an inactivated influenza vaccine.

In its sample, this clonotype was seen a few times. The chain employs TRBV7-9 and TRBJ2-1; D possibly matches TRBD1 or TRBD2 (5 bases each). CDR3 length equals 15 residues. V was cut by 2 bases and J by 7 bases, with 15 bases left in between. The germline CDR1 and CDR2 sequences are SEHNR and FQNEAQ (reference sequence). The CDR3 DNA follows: TGTGCCAGCAGCTTACGGGGACCACCAGGGAATGAGCAGTTCTTC. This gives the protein CASSLRGPPGNEQFF. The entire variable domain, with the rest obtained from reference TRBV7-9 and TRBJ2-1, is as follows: DTGVSQNPRHKITKRGQNVTFRCDPISEHNRLYWYRQTLGQGPEFLTYFQNEAQLEKSRLLSDRFSAERPKGSFSTLEIQRTEQGDSAMYLCASSLRGPPGNEQFFGPGTRLTVL.

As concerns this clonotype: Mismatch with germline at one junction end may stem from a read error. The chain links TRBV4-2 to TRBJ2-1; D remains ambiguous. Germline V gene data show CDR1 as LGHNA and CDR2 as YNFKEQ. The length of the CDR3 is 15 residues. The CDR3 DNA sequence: TGTGCCAGCAGCCAAGATTACGGGTTTAACAATGAGCGGTTCTTC. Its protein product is CASSQDYGFNNERFF.

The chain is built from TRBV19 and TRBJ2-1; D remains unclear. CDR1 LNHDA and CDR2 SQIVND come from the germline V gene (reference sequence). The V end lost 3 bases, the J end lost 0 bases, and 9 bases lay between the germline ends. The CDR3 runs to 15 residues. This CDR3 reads CASSIWASSYNEQFF. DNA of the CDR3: TGTGCCAGTAGTATTTGGGCTAGCTCCTACAATGAGCAGTTCTTC.

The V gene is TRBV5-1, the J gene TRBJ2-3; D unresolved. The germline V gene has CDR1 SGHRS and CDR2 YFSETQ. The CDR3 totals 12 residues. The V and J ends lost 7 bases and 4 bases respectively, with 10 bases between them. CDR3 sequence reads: CASVDTADTQYF. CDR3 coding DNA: TGCGCCAGCGTTGATACGGCAGATACGCAGTATTTT.

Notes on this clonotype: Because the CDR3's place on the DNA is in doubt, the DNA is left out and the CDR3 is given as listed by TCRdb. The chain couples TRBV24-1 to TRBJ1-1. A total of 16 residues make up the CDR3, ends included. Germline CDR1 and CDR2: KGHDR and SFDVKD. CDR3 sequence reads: CATSDLAVELNTEAFF.

The CDR3, as DNA: TGTGCCACCAGTGATTTGCTGGGACAGAAGTTCACCGGGGAGCTGTTTTTT. This encodes CATSDLLGQKFTGELFF. This chain connects TRBV24-1 to TRBJ2-2; 7 positions agree with TRBD1. Looked up from germline, CDR1 is KGHDR and CDR2 is SFDVKD. The trim removed 0 bases at V and 4 bases at J, leaving 7 bases unmatched. The CDR3 consists of 17 residues.

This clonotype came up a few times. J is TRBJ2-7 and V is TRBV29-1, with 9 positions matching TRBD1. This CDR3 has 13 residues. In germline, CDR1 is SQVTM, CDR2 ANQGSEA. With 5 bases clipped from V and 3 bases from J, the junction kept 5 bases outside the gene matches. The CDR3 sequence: CSVRTGEVYEQYF. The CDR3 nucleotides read TGCAGCGTTCGGACAGGGGAAGTCTACGAGCAGTACTTC.

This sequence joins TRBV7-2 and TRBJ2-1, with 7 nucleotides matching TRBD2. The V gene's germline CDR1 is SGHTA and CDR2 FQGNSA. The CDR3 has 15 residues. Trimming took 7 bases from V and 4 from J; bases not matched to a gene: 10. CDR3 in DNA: TGTGCCAGCAAAAGCGGGACGTTCAATTACAATGAGCAGTTCTTC. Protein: CASKSGTFNYNEQFF.

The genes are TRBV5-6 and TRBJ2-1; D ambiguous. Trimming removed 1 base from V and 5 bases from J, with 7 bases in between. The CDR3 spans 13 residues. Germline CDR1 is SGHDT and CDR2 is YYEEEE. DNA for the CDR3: TGTGCCAGCAGCTTGTGGGATGACAATGAGCAGTTCTTC. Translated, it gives CASSLWDDNEQFF.

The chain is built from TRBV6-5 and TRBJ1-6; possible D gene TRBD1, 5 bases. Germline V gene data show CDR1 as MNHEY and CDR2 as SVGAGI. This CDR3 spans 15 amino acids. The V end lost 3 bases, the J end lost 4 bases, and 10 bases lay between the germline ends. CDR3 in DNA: TGTGCCAGCAGTTATGGGCAGGGATATAATTCACCCCTCCACTTT. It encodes CASSYGQGYNSPLHF.

DNA of the CDR3: TGCACCAGCAGCCAAGAAGGCGGAAACACTGAAGCTTTCTTT. As protein: CTSSQEGGNTEAFF. The V gene is TRBV1, the J gene TRBJ1-1. TRBV1 is given as a pseudogene. The CDR3 consists of 14 residues.

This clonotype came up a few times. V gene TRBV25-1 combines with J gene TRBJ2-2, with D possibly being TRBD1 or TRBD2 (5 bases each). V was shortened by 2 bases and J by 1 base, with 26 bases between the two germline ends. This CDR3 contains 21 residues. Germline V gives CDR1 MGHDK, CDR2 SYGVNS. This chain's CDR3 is CASSETLRVRDRGWNTGELFF. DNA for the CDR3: TGTGCCAGCAGTGAAACTTTGAGAGTCCGGGACCGTGGCTGGAACACCGGGGAGCTGTTTTTT.

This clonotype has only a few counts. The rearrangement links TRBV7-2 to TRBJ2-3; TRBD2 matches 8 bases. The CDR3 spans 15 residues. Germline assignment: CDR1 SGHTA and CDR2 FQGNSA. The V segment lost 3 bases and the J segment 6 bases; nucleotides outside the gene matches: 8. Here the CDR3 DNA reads TGTGCCAGCAGCTTTCTGAGCGGGAGAATGGATACGCAGTATTTT. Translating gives CASSFLSGRMDTQYF. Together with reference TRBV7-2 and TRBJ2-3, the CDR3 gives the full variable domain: GAGVSQSPSNKVTEKGKDVELRCDPISGHTALYWYRQSLGQGLEFLIYFQGNSAPDKSGLPSDRFSAERTGGSVSTLTIQRTQQEDSAVYLCASSFLSGRMDTQYFGPGTRLTVL.

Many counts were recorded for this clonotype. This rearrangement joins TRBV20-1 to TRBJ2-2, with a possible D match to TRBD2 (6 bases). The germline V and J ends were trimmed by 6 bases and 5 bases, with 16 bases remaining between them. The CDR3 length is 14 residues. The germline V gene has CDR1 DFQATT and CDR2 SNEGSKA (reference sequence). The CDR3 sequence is CSAARPGVTGELFF. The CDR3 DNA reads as TGCAGTGCGGCCCGACCGGGAGTAACCGGGGAGCTGTTTTTT.

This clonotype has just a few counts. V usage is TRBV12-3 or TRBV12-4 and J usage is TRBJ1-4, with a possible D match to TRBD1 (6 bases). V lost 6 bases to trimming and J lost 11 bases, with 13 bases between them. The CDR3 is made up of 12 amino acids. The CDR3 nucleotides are TGTGCCAGCAGAGATACAGGGCGTAAACTGTTTTTT. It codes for CASRDTGRKLFF.

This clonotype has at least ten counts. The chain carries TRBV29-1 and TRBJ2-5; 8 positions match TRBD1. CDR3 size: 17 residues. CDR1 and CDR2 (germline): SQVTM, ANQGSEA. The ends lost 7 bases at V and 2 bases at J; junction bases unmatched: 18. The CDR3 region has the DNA TGCAGCGCCTTATACGAGACAGGGGCGCACCTTCAAGAGACCCAGTACTTC. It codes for CSALYETGAHLQETQYF.

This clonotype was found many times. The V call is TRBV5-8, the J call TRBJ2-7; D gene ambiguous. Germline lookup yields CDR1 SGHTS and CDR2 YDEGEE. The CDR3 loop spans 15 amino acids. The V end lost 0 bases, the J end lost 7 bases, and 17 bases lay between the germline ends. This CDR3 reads CASSLGATGFQEQYF. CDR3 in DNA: TGTGCCAGCAGCTTGGGAGCTACGGGTTTCCAGGAGCAGTACTTC.

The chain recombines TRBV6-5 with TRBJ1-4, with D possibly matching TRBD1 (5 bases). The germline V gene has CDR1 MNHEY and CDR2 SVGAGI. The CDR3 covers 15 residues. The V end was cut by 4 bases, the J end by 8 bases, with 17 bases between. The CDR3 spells CASSWGLGVLEKLFF. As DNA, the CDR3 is TGTGCCAGCAGTTGGGGATTGGGGGTCTTAGAAAAACTGTTTTTT.

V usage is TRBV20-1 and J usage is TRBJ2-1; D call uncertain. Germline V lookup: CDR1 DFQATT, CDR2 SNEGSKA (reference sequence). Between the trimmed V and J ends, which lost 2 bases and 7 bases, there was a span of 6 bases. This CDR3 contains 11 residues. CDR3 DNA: TGCAGTGCTAGACTTGCGAATGAGCAGTTCTTC. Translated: CSARLANEQFF.

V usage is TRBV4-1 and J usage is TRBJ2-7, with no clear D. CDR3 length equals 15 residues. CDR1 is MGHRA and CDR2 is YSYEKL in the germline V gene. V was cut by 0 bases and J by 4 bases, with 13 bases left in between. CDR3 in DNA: TGCGCCAGCAGCCAAGAGTCTGGGGTCGAATACGAGCAGTACTTC. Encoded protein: CASSQESGVEYEQYF.

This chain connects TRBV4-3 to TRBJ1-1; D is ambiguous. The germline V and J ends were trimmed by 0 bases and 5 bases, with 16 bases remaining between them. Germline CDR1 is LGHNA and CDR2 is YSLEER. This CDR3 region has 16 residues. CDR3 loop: CASSQDSVGIGTEAFF. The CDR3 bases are TGCGCCAGCAGCCAAGATTCTGTAGGTATTGGAACTGAAGCTTTCTTT.

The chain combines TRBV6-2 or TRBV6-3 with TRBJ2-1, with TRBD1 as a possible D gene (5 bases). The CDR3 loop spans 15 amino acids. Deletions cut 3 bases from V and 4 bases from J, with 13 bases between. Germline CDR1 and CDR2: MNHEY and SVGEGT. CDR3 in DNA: TGTGCCAGCAGTTATATCCAGGGTTCGTACAATGAGCAGTTCTTC. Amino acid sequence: CASSYIQGSYNEQFF.

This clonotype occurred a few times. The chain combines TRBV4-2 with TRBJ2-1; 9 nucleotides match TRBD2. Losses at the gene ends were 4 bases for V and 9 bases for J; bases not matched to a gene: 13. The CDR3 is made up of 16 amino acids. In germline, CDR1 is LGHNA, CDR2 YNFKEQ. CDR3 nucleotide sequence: TGTGCCAGCAGCCCGCCCCCCGGACTAGCGTCTGGTGAGCAGTTCTTC. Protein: CASSPPPGLASGEQFF.

The CDR3 region is CASSRTWGQMWEQYF. DNA for the CDR3: TGTGCCAGCAGCAGAACGTGGGGCCAGATGTGGGAGCAGTACTTC. The chain links TRBV6-1 to TRBJ2-7; possibly TRBD1 for D (5 bases). Deletions cut 6 bases from V and 7 bases from J, with 22 bases between. The germline CDR1 and CDR2 sequences are MNHNS and SASEGT. The CDR3 consists of 15 residues.

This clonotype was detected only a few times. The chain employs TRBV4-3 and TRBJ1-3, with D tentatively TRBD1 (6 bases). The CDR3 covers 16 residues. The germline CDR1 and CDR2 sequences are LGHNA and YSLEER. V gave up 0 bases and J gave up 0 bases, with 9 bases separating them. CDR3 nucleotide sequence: TGCGCCAGCAGCCAAGACGGACAGACCTCTGGAAACACCATATATTTT. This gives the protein CASSQDGQTSGNTIYF.